This T cell receptor (beta chain) was documented in a study of blood T cell repertoires in COVID-19. CDR3 length: 15 amino acids. V was shortened by 1 base and J by 4 bases, with 11 bases between the two germline ends. Germline assignment: CDR1 LNHDA and CDR2 SQIVND (reference sequence). Study processing details: Nucleated cell counts were estimated from reference gene primer amplification. Repertoires were generated with immunoSEQ multiplex PCR, while TCRdb's copy carries only in-frame clones and drops some. Clonal size and the V and J genes are those of that table, whereas D and trimming came from the DNA. This table holds approximately 140,000 clones, approximately 86% found once.

The chain couples TRBV19 to TRBJ1-5; D is uncertain. The receptor comes from a woman in her fifties or sixties with acute or convalescent COVID-19. Input material: peripheral blood. The CDR3 spells CASSIVDSSNQPQHF. The CDR3 bases are TGTGCCAGTAGTATAGTGGACTCCTCAAATCAGCCCCAGCATTTT.